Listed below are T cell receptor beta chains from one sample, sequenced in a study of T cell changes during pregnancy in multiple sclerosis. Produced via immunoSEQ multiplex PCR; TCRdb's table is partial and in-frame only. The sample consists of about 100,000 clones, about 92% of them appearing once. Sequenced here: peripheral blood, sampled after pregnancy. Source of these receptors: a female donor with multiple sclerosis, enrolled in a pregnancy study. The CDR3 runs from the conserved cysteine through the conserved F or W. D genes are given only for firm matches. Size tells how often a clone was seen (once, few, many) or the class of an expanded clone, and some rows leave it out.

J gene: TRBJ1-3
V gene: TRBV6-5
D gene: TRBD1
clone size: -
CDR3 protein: CASSYSSSGGGNTIYF
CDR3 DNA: TGTGCCAGCAGTTACTCGAGTTCAGGGGGTGGAAACACCATATATTTT

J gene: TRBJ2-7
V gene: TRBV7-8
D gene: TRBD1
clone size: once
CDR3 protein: CASSSPGTGANEQYF
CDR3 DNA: TGTGCCAGCAGCTCCCCAGGGACAGGGGCAAACGAGCAGTACTTC

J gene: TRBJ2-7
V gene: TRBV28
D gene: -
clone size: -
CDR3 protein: CASMLSAGYEQYF
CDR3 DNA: TGTGCCAGCATGCTATCGGCGGGATATGAGCAGTACTTC

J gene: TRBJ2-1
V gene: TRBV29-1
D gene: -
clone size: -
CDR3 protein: CSTGGERFEQFF
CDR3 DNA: TGCAGCACTGGGGGCGAACGTTTTGAGCAGTTCTTC

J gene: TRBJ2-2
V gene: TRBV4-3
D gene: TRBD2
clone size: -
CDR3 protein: CASSQYGTIEAGELFF
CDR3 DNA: TGCGCCAGCAGCCAATATGGGACTATAGAAGCCGGGGAGCTGTTTTTT

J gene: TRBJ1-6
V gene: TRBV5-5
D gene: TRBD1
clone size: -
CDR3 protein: CASSPGQGTNSPLHF
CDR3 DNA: TGTGCCAGCAGCCCGGGACAGGGGACTAATTCACCCCTCCACTTT

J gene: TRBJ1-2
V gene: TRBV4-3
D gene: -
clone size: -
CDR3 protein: CASSQRVRGATYGYTF
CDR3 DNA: TGCGCCAGCAGCCAAAGGGTACGGGGGGCTACCTATGGCTACACCTTC

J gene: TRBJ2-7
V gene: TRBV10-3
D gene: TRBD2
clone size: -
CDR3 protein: CAISESWGGSSYEQYF
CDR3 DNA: TGTGCCATCAGTGAGTCGTGGGGCGGGAGTTCCTACGAGCAGTACTTC

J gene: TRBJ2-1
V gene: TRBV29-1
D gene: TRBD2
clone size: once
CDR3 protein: CSGNWGGIEQFF
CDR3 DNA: TGCAGCGGGAATTGGGGGGGAATTGAGCAGTTCTTC

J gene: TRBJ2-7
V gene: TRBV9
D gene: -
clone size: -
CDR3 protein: CASSVGGSSYEQYF
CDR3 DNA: TGTGCCAGCAGCGTAGGTGGGAGCTCCTACGAGCAGTACTTC

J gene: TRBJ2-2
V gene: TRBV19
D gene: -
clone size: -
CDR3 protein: CASSTIRGNTGELFF
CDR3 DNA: TGTGCCAGTAGTACCATCAGGGGGAACACCGGGGAGCTGTTTTTT

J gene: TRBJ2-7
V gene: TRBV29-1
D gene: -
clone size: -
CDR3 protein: CSVWLLRGPYEQYF
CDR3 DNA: TGCAGCGTTTGGCTCTTGCGGGGGCCCTACGAGCAGTACTTC

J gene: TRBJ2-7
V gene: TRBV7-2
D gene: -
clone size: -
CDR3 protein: CASSLDFGDEQYF
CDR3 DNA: TGTGCCAGCAGCTTAGATTTCGGGGACGAGCAGTACTTC

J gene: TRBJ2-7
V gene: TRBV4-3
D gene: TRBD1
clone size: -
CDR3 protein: CASSHRQGVSYEQYF
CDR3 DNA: TGCGCCAGCAGCCACCGACAGGGTGTCTCCTACGAGCAGTACTTC

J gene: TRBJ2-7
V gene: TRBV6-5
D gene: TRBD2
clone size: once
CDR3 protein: CASGGLAGGRQYF
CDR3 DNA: TGTGCCAGCGGGGGCCTAGCGGGAGGGCGGCAGTACTTC

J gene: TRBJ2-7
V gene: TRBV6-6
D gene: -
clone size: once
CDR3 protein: CASSYSNSRFYEQYF
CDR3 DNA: TGTGCCAGCAGTTACTCAAATAGTCGATTCTACGAGCAGTACTTC

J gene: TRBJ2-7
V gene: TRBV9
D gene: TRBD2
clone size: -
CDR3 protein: CASSVGRGVSYEQYF
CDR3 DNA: TGTGCCAGCAGCGTAGGGCGGGGGGTATCCTACGAGCAGTACTTC

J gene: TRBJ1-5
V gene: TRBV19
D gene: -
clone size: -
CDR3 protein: CASSGQLGLSHQPQHF
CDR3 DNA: TGTGCCAGTAGTGGTCAACTCGGGTTATCTCATCAGCCCCAGCATTTT

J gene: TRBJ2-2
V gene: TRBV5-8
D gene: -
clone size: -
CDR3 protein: CASSWWTASDSGELFF
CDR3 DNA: TGTGCCAGCAGCTGGTGGACAGCTTCCGATTCCGGGGAGCTGTTTTTT

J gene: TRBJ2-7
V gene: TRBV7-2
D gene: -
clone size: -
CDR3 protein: CASSLSGEQYF
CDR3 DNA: TGTGCCAGCAGCTTATCGGGGGAGCAGTACTTC

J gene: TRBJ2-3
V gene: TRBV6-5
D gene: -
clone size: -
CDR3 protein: CASSYGPGTDTQYF
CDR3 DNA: TGTGCCAGCAGTTACGGGCCAGGCACAGATACGCAGTATTTT

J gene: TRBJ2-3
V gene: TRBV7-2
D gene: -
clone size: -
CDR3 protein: CASSPLGRGGQDTQYF
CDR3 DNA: TGTGCCAGCAGCCCGCTTGGGAGGGGGGGACAAGATACGCAGTATTTT

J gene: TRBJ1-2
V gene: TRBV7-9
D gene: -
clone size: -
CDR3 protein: CASSPSAGELYGYTF
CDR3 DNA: TGTGCCAGCAGCCCGTCGGCAGGGGAGCTCTATGGCTACACCTTC

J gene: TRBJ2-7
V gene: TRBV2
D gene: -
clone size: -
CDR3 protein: CASNIQPGYEQYF
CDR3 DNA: TGTGCCAGCAATATCCAACCGGGGTACGAGCAGTACTTC

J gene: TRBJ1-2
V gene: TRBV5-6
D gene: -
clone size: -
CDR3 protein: CASSLGEIRLTINYGYTF
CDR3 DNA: TGTGCCAGCAGCTTGGGGGAGATCAGGTTAACCATCAACTATGGCTACACCTTC

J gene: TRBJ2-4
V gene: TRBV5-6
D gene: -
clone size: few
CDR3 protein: CASSRLEEAIQYF
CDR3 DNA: TGTGCCAGCAGCCGCCTCGAGGAGGCCATTCAGTACTTC

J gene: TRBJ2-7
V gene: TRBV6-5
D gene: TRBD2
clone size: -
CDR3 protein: CASEGAGGSYEQYF
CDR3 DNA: TGTGCCAGCGAAGGAGCGGGGGGGTCCTACGAGCAGTACTTC

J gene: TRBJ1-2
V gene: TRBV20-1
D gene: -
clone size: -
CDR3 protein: CSAPDYYGYTF
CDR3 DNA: TGCAGTGCTCCTGACTACTATGGCTACACCTTC

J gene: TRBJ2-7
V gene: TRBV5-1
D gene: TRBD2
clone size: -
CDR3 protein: CASSLAASGSSYEQYF
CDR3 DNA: TGCGCCAGCAGCTTGGCAGCTAGCGGGAGCTCCTACGAGCAGTACTTC

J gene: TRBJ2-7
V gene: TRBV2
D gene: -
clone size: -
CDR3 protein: CASNRQMRSYEQYF
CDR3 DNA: TGTGCCAGCAATCGACAGATGAGGTCCTACGAGCAGTACTTC

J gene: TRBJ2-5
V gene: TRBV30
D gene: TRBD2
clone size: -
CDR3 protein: CAWSLGPGLATETQYF
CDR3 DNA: TGTGCCTGGAGCCTTGGACCGGGACTAGCCACTGAGACCCAGTACTTC

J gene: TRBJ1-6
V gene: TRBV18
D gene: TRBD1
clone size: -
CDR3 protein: CASSQDRTGYSPLHF
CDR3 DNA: TGTGCCAGCTCACAGGACAGGACAGGTTATTCACCCCTCCACTTT

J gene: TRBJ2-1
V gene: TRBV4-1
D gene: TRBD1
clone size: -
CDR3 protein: CASKSTGTYNEQFF
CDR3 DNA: TGCGCCAGCAAGTCGACAGGGACGTACAATGAGCAGTTCTTC

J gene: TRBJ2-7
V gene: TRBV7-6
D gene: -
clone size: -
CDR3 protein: CASSLVAEAYEQYF
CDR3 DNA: TGTGCCAGCAGCTTAGTAGCGGAAGCGTACGAGCAGTACTTC

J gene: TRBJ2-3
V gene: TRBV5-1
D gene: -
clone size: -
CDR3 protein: CASSNAQAGRPTQYF
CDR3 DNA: TGCGCCAGCAGCAACGCCCAAGCTGGGAGGCCTACGCAGTATTTT

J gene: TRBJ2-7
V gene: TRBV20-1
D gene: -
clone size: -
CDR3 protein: CSAGTSLEQYF
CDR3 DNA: TGCAGTGCTGGGACTTCCCTCGAGCAGTACTTC

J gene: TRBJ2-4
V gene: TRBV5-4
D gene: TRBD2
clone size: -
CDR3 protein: CASSHGLADQNIQYF
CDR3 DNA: TGTGCCAGCAGCCACGGACTAGCGGATCAAAACATTCAGTACTTC

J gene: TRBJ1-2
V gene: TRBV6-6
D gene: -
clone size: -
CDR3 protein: CASSTGGGDGYTF
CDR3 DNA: TGTGCCAGCAGTACCGGGGGGGGAGATGGCTACACCTTC

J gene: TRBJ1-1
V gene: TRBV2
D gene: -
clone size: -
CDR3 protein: CASTSRTAMNTEAFF
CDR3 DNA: TGTGCCAGCACCTCTCGGACAGCCATGAACACTGAAGCTTTCTTT

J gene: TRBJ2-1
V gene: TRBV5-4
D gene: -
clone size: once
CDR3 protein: CASSLDRSGNEQFF
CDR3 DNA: TGTGCCAGCAGCTTGGATCGTTCGGGGAATGAGCAGTTCTTC

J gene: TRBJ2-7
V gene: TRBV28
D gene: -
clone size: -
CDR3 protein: CASSLPTKGVFNSYEQYF
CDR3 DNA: TGTGCCAGCAGTTTGCCCACTAAAGGAGTATTCAACTCCTACGAGCAGTACTTC

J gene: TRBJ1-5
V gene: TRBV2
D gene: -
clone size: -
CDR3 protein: CASSGASGVHQPQHF
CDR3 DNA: TGTGCCAGCAGTGGGGCGTCGGGGGTTCATCAGCCCCAGCATTTT

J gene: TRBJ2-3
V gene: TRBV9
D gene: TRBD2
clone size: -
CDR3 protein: CASSEPTGLAVRDTQYF
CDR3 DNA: TGTGCCAGCAGCGAGCCCACCGGACTAGCGGTACGGGATACGCAGTATTTT

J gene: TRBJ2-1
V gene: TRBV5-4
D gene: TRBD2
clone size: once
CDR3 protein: CASSLWGGPSNEQFF
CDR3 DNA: TGTGCCAGCAGCTTGTGGGGGGGACCCTCCAATGAGCAGTTCTTC

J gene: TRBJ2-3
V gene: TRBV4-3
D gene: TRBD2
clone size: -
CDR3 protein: CASSQDYGERGTTDTQYF
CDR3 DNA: TGCGCCAGCAGCCAAGATTATGGTGAGCGGGGGACCACAGATACGCAGTATTTT